This TCR beta chain was recovered during a study of T cell responses to AZD1222 COVID-19 vaccine. Findings of the study overall: Sampling that yielded the repertoires occurred only after the peak T cell response.

The method was immunoSEQ multiplex PCR; TCRdb's version includes in-frame clones alone and lacks a portion of them. Among approximately 61,000 clones, around 82% were seen once, and the ten largest hold roughly 27%. A note on this clone: Its specificity is unknown.

Germline lookup yields CDR1 MNHEY and CDR2 SMNVEV (reference sequence). This CDR3 is built from 16 residues. V was cut by 2 bases and J by 1 base, with 14 bases left in between. This clonotype was sampled from an adult who received the AZD1222 COVID-19 vaccine. V and J are TRBV27 and TRBJ1-1; D not certain. The input for sequencing was peripheral blood, taken 28 days after the second AZD1222 dose. This chain's CDR3 is CASSLRMPPSNTEAFF. CDR3 nucleotides: TGTGCCAGCAGTTTACGTATGCCCCCTTCGAACACTGAAGCTTTCTTT.